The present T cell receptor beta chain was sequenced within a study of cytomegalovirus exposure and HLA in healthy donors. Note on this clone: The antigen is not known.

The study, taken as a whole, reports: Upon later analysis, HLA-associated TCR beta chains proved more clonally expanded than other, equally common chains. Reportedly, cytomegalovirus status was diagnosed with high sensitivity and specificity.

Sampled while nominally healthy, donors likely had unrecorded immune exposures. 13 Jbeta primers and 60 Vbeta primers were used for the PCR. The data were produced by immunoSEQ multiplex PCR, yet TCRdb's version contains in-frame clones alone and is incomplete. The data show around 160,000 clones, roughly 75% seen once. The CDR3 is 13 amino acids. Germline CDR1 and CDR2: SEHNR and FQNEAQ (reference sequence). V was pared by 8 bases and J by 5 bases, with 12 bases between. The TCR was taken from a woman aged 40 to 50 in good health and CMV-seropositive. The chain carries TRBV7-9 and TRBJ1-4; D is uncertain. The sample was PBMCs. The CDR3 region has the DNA TGTGCCAGCGGGCATGGAGGGAATGAAAAACTGTTTTTT. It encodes CASGHGGNEKLFF.